What follows are 24 T cell receptor beta chains derived from one specimen sequenced in a study of T cells in Graves' hyperthyroidism and ophthalmopathy. Using RNA transcripts as the source, TCR beta CDR3 regions were amplified. Carried out on the TCR CDR3, a first-round RT-PCR used the HTBI primer set. TCRdb reprocessed the multiplex PCR reads with MiXCR, giving one entry per CDR3 protein. The repertoire holds 450,000 to 650,000 distinct CDR3 sequences, with 11% to 15% as singletons. The sequenced sample was blood. The receptors were gathered from a woman aged 18-29 years with Graves' ophthalmopathy.

The sample holds a few counts of this clonotype. The chain links TRBV7-9 to TRBJ2-5; the match to TRBD2 covers 7 bases. The V segment lost 5 bases and the J segment 3 bases; nucleotides outside the gene matches: 6. From germline, CDR1 is SEHNR and CDR2 FQNEAQ (reference sequence). This CDR3 is built from 14 residues. The DNA for the CDR3 is TGTGCCAGCAGCCCTAGGACTAGGGAAGAGACCCAGTACTTC. This codes for CASSPRTREETQYF. Complete variable domain (other parts from reference TRBV7-9 and TRBJ2-5): DTGVSQNPRHKITKRGQNVTFRCDPISEHNRLYWYRQTLGQGPEFLTYFQNEAQLEKSRLLSDRFSAERPKGSFSTLEIQRTEQGDSAMYLCASSPRTREETQYFGPGTRLLVL.

The table lists this clonotype with many counts. The rearrangement uses TRBV28 and TRBJ1-5, with D perhaps matching TRBD1 (6 bases). Per the germline V gene, CDR1 is MDHEN and CDR2 is SYDVKM. The CDR3 contains 14 residues. The V and J ends lost 6 bases and 1 base respectively, with 10 bases between them. The chain's CDR3 is CASSGQLSNQPQHF. CDR3 bases: TGTGCCAGCAGCGGACAGTTGAGCAATCAGCCCCAGCATTTT.

This clonotype was seen many times. The chain joins TRBV28 to TRBJ2-5; D might be TRBD2 (5 bases). Germline V gene lookup returns CDR1 MDHEN and CDR2 SYDVKM. The CDR3 totals 13 residues. The germline V and J ends were trimmed by 4 bases and 0 bases, with 6 bases remaining between them. The CDR3 is CASSSGDQETQYF. The DNA for the CDR3 is TGTGCCAGCAGTTCCGGGGACCAAGAGACCCAGTACTTC.

This clonotype was seen at least ten times. This rearrangement joins TRBV19 to TRBJ1-5, with D unresolved. The germline gives CDR1 LNHDA, CDR2 SQIVND (reference sequence). The ends were cut back, 7 bases at V and 0 bases at J, with 7 bases in the middle. The CDR3 covers 13 residues. The CDR3 sequence: CASNRDSNQPQHF. The CDR3 DNA reads as TGTGCCAGTAACCGGGATAGCAATCAGCCCCAGCATTTT.

In DNA form, the CDR3 reads TGTGCCAGCAGCCAAGGGACTAGACCACCGAACACCGGGGAGCTGTTTTTT. Encoded protein: CASSQGTRPPNTGELFF. This chain connects TRBV4-2 to TRBJ2-2, with TRBD2 matching 7 bases. CDR3 length equals 17 residues. Germline-derived CDR1 and CDR2 are LGHNA and YNFKEQ. The V and J ends lost 1 base and 0 bases, in that order; junction bases with no gene match: 5.

The CDR3 DNA reads as TGTGCCAGCAGCTCGGTGAGCTCCTACGAGCAGTACTTC. This gives the protein CASSSVSSYEQYF. This chain joins TRBV7-2 and TRBJ2-7; D unresolved. CDR1 is SGHTA, CDR2 FQGNSA, per germline. Deletions cut 4 bases from V and 0 bases from J, with 7 bases between. The CDR3 consists of 13 residues.

This clonotype has a count of ten or more. The genes are TRBV6-5 and TRBJ2-6; tentatively, D is TRBD2 (5 bases). This CDR3 is 15 amino acids long. Trimming left V 2 bases short and J 4 bases short, with 9 bases between. In germline, CDR1 is MNHEY, CDR2 SVGAGI. Written as DNA, the CDR3 is TGTGCCAGCAGTTACCGGGGTTCCGGGGCCAACGTCCTGACTTTC. Amino acids: CASSYRGSGANVLTF.

This clonotype was observed many times. The chain carries TRBV20-1 and TRBJ1-5; TRBD1 matches at 9 bases. Germline V gene data show CDR1 as DFQATT and CDR2 as SNEGSKA (reference sequence). This CDR3 comprises 16 residues. After removal of 0 bases from V and 1 base from J, the junction contained 4 bases not matched to a gene. CDR3 sequence reads: CSARDNRGLSNQPQHF. The CDR3 nucleotides read TGCAGTGCTAGAGACAACAGGGGGCTGAGCAATCAGCCCCAGCATTTT.

This clonotype has a count of ten or more. V and J are TRBV27 and TRBJ2-7, with TRBD2 identical over 7 bases. The CDR3 totals 14 residues. In germline, CDR1 is MNHEY, CDR2 SMNVEV (reference sequence). V was pared by 2 bases and J by 6 bases, with 7 bases of the junction left unmatched. The DNA of the CDR3 is TGTGCCAGCAGTTTAGGGGGGGTGAGGGGCGAGCAGTACTTC. Protein product: CASSLGGVRGEQYF.

This clonotype showed up just a few times. This chain links TRBV6-1 with TRBJ1-5, with a possible D match to TRBD1 (5 bases). This CDR3 contains 14 residues. CDR1 is MNHNS, CDR2 SASEGT, per germline. The V end was cut by 8 bases, the J end by 3 bases, with 14 bases between. The CDR3 DNA is TGTGCCAGCCTGGGGGGTTGGACCAATCAGCCCCAGCATTTT. It is translated as CASLGGWTNQPQHF.

This clonotype was recorded many times. The V and J genes are TRBV3-1 and TRBJ2-1, with TRBD1 matching over 8 bases. The V segment lost 1 base and the J segment 5 bases; nucleotides outside the gene matches: 7. This CDR3 region has 16 residues. CDR1 LGHDT and CDR2 YNNKEL come from the germline V gene (reference sequence). The CDR3 is CASSQGLGTGNNEQFF. CDR3 in DNA: TGTGCCAGCAGCCAAGGTCTCGGGACAGGTAACAATGAGCAGTTCTTC.

The table lists this clonotype with many counts. This chain uses TRBV19 with TRBJ2-5, with 8 bases identical to TRBD2. This CDR3 comprises 14 residues. CDR1 LNHDA and CDR2 SQIVND come from the germline V gene (reference sequence). V lost 1 base and J lost 2; bases outside the gene matches: 0. The CDR3 sequence is CASSIGGGQETQYF. The CDR3 DNA follows: TGTGCCAGTAGTATAGGCGGGGGGCAAGAGACCCAGTACTTC.

The genes are TRBV4-3 and TRBJ2-2; the match to TRBD2 covers 14 bases. Unmatched junction bases numbered 3, after V lost 0 bases and J lost 6 bases. The CDR3 sequence is 17 residues long. Germline V gives CDR1 LGHNA, CDR2 YSLEER. CDR3 nucleotide sequence: TGCGCCAGCAGCCAAGAACGGACTAGCGGGAGGTCCGGGGAGCTGTTTTTT. As protein: CASSQERTSGRSGELFF.

This clonotype was observed a few times. The rearrangement uses TRBV7-9 and TRBJ1-5; tentative D call: TRBD1 (5 bases). CDR1 and CDR2 (germline): SEHNR, FQNEAQ (reference sequence). The CDR3 covers 16 residues. Trimming removed 5 bases from V and 1 base from J, with 15 bases in between. The CDR3 DNA reads as TGTGCCAGCAGCCGCCAGAGGGAGGGGAGCAATCAGCCCCAGCATTTT. It encodes CASSRQREGSNQPQHF. The entire variable domain, with the rest obtained from reference TRBV7-9 and TRBJ1-5, is as follows: DTGVSQNPRHKITKRGQNVTFRCDPISEHNRLYWYRQTLGQGPEFLTYFQNEAQLEKSRLLSDRFSAERPKGSFSTLEIQRTEQGDSAMYLCASSRQREGSNQPQHFGDGTRLSIL.

This clonotype has at least ten counts. This chain uses TRBV29-1 with TRBJ2-7, with a possible D match to TRBD1 (6 bases). CDR1 and CDR2 from the germline V gene are SQVTM and ANQGSEA. V gave up 7 bases and J gave up 7 bases, with 23 bases separating them. The CDR3 is 14 residues long. The chain's CDR3 is CSAGLQGPSGEQYF. DNA for the CDR3: TGCAGCGCCGGGCTACAGGGACCCTCGGGGGAGCAGTACTTC.

This clonotype showed up many times. The chain employs TRBV6-6 and TRBJ2-1; 10 bases are shared with TRBD2. V dropped 0 bases and J dropped 10; count of bases not matched to a gene: 9. This CDR3 has 16 residues. CDR1 and CDR2 (germline): MNHNY, SVGAGI (reference sequence). The DNA for the CDR3 is TGTGCCAGCAGTTACTCGCCTAGCGGGAGTTGGGGGGAGCAGTTCTTC. This sequence encodes CASSYSPSGSWGEQFF.

This clonotype was picked up a small number of times. V gene TRBV18 combines with J gene TRBJ1-3; tentatively, D is TRBD1 (6 bases). The V end was cut by 5 bases, the J end by 0 bases, with 14 bases between. This CDR3 is 16 amino acids long. Germline CDR1 KGHSH, CDR2 LQKENI. The CDR3: CASSTATGSSGNTIYF. Here the CDR3 DNA reads TGTGCCAGCTCAACCGCTACAGGGTCCTCTGGAAACACCATATATTTT.

There are many counts of this clonotype. V is TRBV30 and J is TRBJ2-7; no clear D gene. The V gene lost 2 bases and the J gene lost 1 base, with 6 bases spanning the gap. The germline V gene encodes CDR1 GTSNPN and CDR2 SVGIG (reference sequence). The CDR3 is 12 amino acids. The CDR3 here is CAWSKQSYEQYF. The CDR3 nucleotides read TGTGCCTGGAGTAAACAATCCTACGAGCAGTACTTC.

Only a few counts were recorded for this clonotype. The chain has TRBV25-1 and TRBJ2-1; 7 bases line up with TRBD1. The germline gives CDR1 MGHDK, CDR2 SYGVNS. V shed 3 bases, J shed 9 bases, and the junction held 8 bases outside the gene matches. The CDR3 spans 14 residues. In DNA, the CDR3 is TGTGCCAGCAGTGACCTTGACAGGGAGACTGAGCAGTTCTTC. It is translated as CASSDLDRETEQFF.

This clonotype has a count of ten or more. This sequence joins TRBV11-3 and TRBJ1-1; 8 nucleotides agree with TRBD1. CDR3 size: 15 residues. Per the germline V gene, CDR1 is SGHNT and CDR2 is YENEEA. J gave up 0 bases and V 3 bases, and 3 bases lay outside the gene matches. In DNA, the CDR3 is TGTGCCAGCAGCTTTCGACAGGGGATGAACACTGAAGCTTTCTTT. The encoded protein is CASSFRQGMNTEAFF.

V is TRBV4-1 and J is TRBJ1-2; TRBD1 agrees at 8 bases. Losses at the gene ends were 8 bases for V and 7 bases for J; bases not matched to a gene: 12. Germline loops: CDR1 MGHRA, CDR2 YSYEKL. This CDR3 has 14 amino acids. The CDR3 DNA reads as TGCGCCAGCCGCCGTTTCGGGACAGGACGTGGCTACACCTTC. As protein: CASRRFGTGRGYTF.

In its sample, this clonotype was seen many times. The chain couples TRBV6-1 to TRBJ2-1, with 9 bases lining up with TRBD1. This CDR3 contains 16 residues. Germline CDR1 and CDR2: MNHNS and SASEGT. The J segment lost 3 bases and the V segment lost 6 bases, leaving 9 bases of the junction unmatched. CDR3 residues: CASRPLQGANYNEQFF. The CDR3 DNA is TGTGCCAGCAGACCCCTACAGGGGGCGAACTACAATGAGCAGTTCTTC.

This clonotype was recorded at least ten times. The chain carries TRBV7-3 and TRBJ2-2, with TRBD1 matching over 9 bases. This CDR3 has 16 residues. Germline V gives CDR1 SGHTA, CDR2 FQGTGA. The J segment lost 0 bases and the V segment lost 6 bases, leaving 5 bases of the junction unmatched. CDR3 sequence (DNA): TGTGCCAGCAGACCACAGGGGGCCTCGAACACCGGGGAGCTGTTTTTT. Residues: CASRPQGASNTGELFF.

This chain uses TRBV5-1 with TRBJ2-3; D remains ambiguous. Per germline, CDR1 SGHRS and CDR2 YFSETQ. The CDR3 length is 15 residues. The V end was cut by 0 bases, the J end by 0 bases, with 8 bases between. The CDR3 sequence is CASSLAISSTDTQYF. In nucleotides, the CDR3 is TGCGCCAGCAGCTTGGCAATCTCTAGCACAGATACGCAGTATTTT.